This T cell receptor (beta chain) is drawn from a study of cytomegalovirus exposure and HLA in healthy donors. On the study more broadly: Previous work identified 95 million to 140 million unique TCR beta sequences from around 200 million T cells.

Trimming stripped 1 base from V and 1 base from J, with 11 bases between. Germline CDR1 SGHVS, CDR2 FQNEAQ. The CDR3 runs 15 residues. Notes on the study in general: Within an earlier analysis, most TCR beta V segments proved productive either about 87% or about 30% of the time. Among immune exposure information, only CMV serostatus was available.

A multiplex PCR was run with 60 Vbeta primers and 13 Jbeta primers. Here immunoSEQ multiplex PCR was the method, and the copy in TCRdb shows in-frame clones only, minus some. Counted here are some 120,000 clones, under 90% occurring once; the ten biggest clones make up more than 3.5%. In the case of this clone: What it recognizes is unknown.

Specimen: PBMCs. This clonotype was sampled from a woman in her 40s in good health and CMV-seropositive. This chain links TRBV7-8 with TRBJ2-7, with D maybe TRBD2 (5 bases). The CDR3 DNA sequence: TGTGCCAGCAGCTTAGTCCCGAGAGGGTCCTACGAGCAGTACTTC. Translating gives CASSLVPRGSYEQYF.